This entry lists 10 T cell receptor beta chains sequenced from one sample in a study of T cells in Graves' hyperthyroidism and ophthalmopathy. RNA transcripts yielded amplified TCR beta CDR3 regions. The TCR CDR3 was amplified in a first-round RT-PCR using the HTBI primer set. MiXCR was run by TCRdb on the multiplex PCR reads, yielding one entry per CDR3 protein. Of more than 300,000 distinct CDR3 sequences in the sample, approximately 17% were seen once. The sequencing input was blood. The source is a man in his late teens or twenties with Graves' ophthalmopathy.

The chain combines TRBV7-2 with TRBJ2-1; 12 positions agree with TRBD2. V was clipped by 2 bases and J by 9 bases; unmatched bases: 11. The CDR3 runs to 17 residues. Germline V lookup: CDR1 SGHTA, CDR2 FQGNSA. CDR3 amino acids: CASSLTSTSGGRGEQFF. The CDR3 region has the DNA TGTGCCAGCAGCTTAACTTCCACTAGCGGGGGGCGGGGTGAGCAGTTCTTC.

The CDR3 here is CASSPTGRMGTDTQYF. CDR3 DNA sequence: TGTGCCAGCAGTCCGACAGGACGGATGGGGACAGATACGCAGTATTTT. The chain recombines TRBV6-2 or TRBV6-3 with TRBJ2-3, with a possible D match to TRBD1 (6 bases). Germline values: CDR1 MNHEY, CDR2 SVGEGT. This CDR3 comprises 16 residues. Trimming took 5 bases from V and 3 from J, leaving 18 bases between them.

The rearrangement links TRBV6-2 or TRBV6-3 to TRBJ2-1; 13 nucleotides align to TRBD2. CDR3 length: 15 residues. The germline gives CDR1 MNHEY, CDR2 SVGEGT. V was clipped by 7 bases and J by 10 bases; unmatched bases: 10. The DNA of the CDR3 is TGTGCCAGCACCAACATCCTACTAGCGGGGGGGGAGCAGTTCTTC. Protein product: CASTNILLAGGEQFF.

The J gene is TRBJ2-1, the V gene TRBV4-1; D possibly uses TRBD1 or TRBD2 (6 bases each). Germline V lookup: CDR1 MGHRA, CDR2 YSYEKL. V was trimmed by 2 bases and J by 4 bases, leaving 12 bases between them. CDR3 length: 15 amino acids. DNA for the CDR3: TGCGCCAGCAGCCAAAACAGGGAGGAGTACAATGAGCAGTTCTTC. It yields the protein CASSQNREEYNEQFF.

The table lists this clonotype with many counts. V is TRBV12-3 or TRBV12-4 and J is TRBJ2-1; the match to TRBD2 covers 7 bases. The ends lost 3 bases at V and 4 bases at J; junction bases unmatched: 15. The CDR3 is 18 amino acids. The CDR3 region is CASSFPPSGADYYNEQFF. CDR3 coding DNA: TGTGCCAGCAGTTTCCCCCCTAGCGGTGCAGATTATTACAATGAGCAGTTCTTC.

This clonotype was counted between two and nine times. It may be a read error: a sequence one base away is much more abundant. This chain joins TRBV12-3 or TRBV12-4 and TRBJ1-6; D unresolved. CDR3 length: 13 residues. Trimming removed 4 bases from V and 9 bases from J, with 10 bases in between. Here the CDR3 reads CASSYGRGSPLHF. In nucleotides, the CDR3 is TGTGCCAGCAGTTACGGACGGGGTTCACCCCTCCACTTT.

The J gene is TRBJ1-1, the V gene TRBV4-2; D is unresolved. The CDR3 has 13 amino acids. The germline V gene has CDR1 LGHNA and CDR2 YNFKEQ. Trimming shortened V by 0 bases and J by 3 bases, and 5 bases separated the two germline ends. The CDR3 DNA follows: TGTGCCAGCAGCCAAGACACCTACACTGAAGCTTTCTTT. This sequence encodes CASSQDTYTEAFF.

This clonotype was recorded at least ten times. The chain joins TRBV5-1 to TRBJ1-6, with 7 bases matching TRBD1. The CDR3 has 14 residues. V dropped 2 bases and J dropped 8; count of bases not matched to a gene: 4. The germline gives CDR1 SGHRS, CDR2 YFSETQ. This CDR3 is CASSLGQAHSPLHF. CDR3 nucleotides: TGCGCCAGCAGCTTAGGACAGGCCCATTCACCCCTCCACTTT.

This clonotype was seen repeatedly, ten times or more. This rearrangement joins TRBV7-8 to TRBJ2-5; 9 positions agree with TRBD2. CDR3 size: 16 residues. V lost 5 bases, J lost 6 bases, and 13 bases stayed unmatched. Per the germline V gene, CDR1 is SGHVS and CDR2 is FQNEAQ. CDR3 sequence: CASSLPGSGGPKTQYF. As DNA, the CDR3 is TGTGCCAGCAGCCTCCCGGGGAGCGGGGGGCCAAAGACCCAGTACTTC.

The chain has TRBV20-1 and TRBJ2-1, with TRBD2 matching over 11 bases. Germline CDR1 and CDR2: DFQATT and SNEGSKA (reference sequence). With 5 bases clipped from V and 4 bases from J, the junction kept 4 bases outside the gene matches. This CDR3 has 14 amino acids. The DNA for the CDR3 is TGCAGTGCTTTAGCGGGAGGGACATACAATGAGCAGTTCTTC. Residues: CSALAGGTYNEQFF.